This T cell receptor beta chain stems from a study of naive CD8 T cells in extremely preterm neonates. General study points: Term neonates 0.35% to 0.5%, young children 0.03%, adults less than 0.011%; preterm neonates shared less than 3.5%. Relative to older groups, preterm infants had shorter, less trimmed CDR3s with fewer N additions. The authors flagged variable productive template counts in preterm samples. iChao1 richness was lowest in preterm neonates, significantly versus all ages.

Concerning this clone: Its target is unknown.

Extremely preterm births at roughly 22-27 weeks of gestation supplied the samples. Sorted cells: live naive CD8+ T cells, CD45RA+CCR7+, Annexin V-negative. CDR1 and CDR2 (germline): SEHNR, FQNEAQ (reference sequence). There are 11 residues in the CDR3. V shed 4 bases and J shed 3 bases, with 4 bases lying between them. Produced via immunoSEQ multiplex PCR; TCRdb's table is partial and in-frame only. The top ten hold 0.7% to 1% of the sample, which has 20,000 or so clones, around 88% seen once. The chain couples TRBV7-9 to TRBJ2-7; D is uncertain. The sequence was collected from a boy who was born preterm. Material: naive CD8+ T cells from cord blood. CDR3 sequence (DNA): TGTGCCAGCAGCTCTAACTACGAGCAGTACTTC. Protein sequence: CASSSNYEQYF.